The sequence of this T cell receptor (beta chain) was determined in a study of T-cell reconstitution after alpha-beta-depleted transplantation in children. This clonotype was recorded only once. Preparation of the TCRbeta library involved a method that used unique molecular identifiers. MiXCR was run by TCRdb on the PCR reads, yielding one entry per CDR3 protein. This sample has around 490,000 distinct CDR3 sequences, with over 9.5% found just once. CDR3 length equals 12 residues. The V gene end was trimmed by 7 bases and the J gene end by 8 bases; junction bases not matched to a gene: 7. The genes are TRBV12-3 or TRBV12-4 and TRBJ1-2, with 7 bases identical to TRBD1. The specimen was PBMCs, mostly from graft donor cells, collected 180 days after TCRalphabeta/CD19-depleted stem cell transplant. The sequence was obtained from a female patient aged 2-15 years who had a stem cell transplant for aplastic anemia, so the T cells may come from the graft donor. The chain's CDR3 is CASKTGEGGYTF. CDR3 coding DNA: TGTGCCAGCAAAACAGGGGAGGGAGGCTACACCTTC.